This TCR beta chain is from a study of T-cell memory formation after mild COVID-19. The CDR3 is 17 amino acids. V was clipped by 0 bases and J by 8 bases; unmatched bases: 12. Germline V CDR1 and CDR2: ENHRY, SYGVKD. As to this clonotype: Its specificity is not known.

TCR alpha and TCR beta cDNA libraries with sample barcodes and UMIs came from 5'RACE using constant-segment primers. TCRdb passed the 5' RACE reads through MiXCR, listing each CDR3 protein once. The data hold roughly 400,000 distinct CDR3 sequences, with about 15% observed a single time. Findings and caveats of the study: Memory cells collected pre-infection included some clones that later responded, suggesting cross-reactive memory joined. Day 37-peaking second-wave clones had unconfirmed SARS-CoV-2 specificity.

The origin of this receptor is a man aged 18 to 35 who had mild COVID-19 (a few samples of this study predate the infection). Cell type and time point are not known. This chain connects TRBV10-3 to TRBJ2-1, with 8 bases identical to TRBD2. The material sequenced was PBMCs or a T cell subset sorted from them (not recorded which). This chain's CDR3 is CAISESRRGASPDEQFF. Written as DNA, the CDR3 is TGTGCCATCAGTGAGTCTAGGCGGGGGGCGTCTCCGGATGAGCAGTTCTTC.